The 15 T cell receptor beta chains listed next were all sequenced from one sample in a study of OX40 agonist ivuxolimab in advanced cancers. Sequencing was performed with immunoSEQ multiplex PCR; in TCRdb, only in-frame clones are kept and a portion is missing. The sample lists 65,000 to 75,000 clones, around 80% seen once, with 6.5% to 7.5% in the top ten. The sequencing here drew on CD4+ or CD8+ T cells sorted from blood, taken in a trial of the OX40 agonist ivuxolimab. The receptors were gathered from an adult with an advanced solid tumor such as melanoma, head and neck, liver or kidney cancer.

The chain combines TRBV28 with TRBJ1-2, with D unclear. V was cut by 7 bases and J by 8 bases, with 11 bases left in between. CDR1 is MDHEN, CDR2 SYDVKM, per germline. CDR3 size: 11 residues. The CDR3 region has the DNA TGTGCCAGCACCGGGTCCGACGGCTACACCTTC. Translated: CASTGSDGYTF.

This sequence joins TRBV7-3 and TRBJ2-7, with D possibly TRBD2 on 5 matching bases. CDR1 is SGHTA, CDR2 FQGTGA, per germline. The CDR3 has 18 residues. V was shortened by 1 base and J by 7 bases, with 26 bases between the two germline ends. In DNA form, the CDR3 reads TGTGCCAGCAGCTTAAAGACGACCGCCGACTACCCTTTACGGGAGCAGTACGTC. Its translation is CASSLKTTADYPLREQYV.

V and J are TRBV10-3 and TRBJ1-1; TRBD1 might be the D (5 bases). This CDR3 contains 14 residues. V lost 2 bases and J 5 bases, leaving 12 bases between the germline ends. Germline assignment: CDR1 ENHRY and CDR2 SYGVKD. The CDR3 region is CAISERDVLTEAFF. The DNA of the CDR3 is TGTGCCATCAGTGAGCGGGACGTCCTTACTGAAGCTTTCTTT.

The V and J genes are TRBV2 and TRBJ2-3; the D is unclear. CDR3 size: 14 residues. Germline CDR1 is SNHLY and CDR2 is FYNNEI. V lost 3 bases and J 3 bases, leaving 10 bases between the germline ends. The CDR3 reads CASSDGIVTDTQYF. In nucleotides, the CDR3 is TGTGCCAGCAGTGATGGGATAGTTACAGATACGCAGTATTTT.

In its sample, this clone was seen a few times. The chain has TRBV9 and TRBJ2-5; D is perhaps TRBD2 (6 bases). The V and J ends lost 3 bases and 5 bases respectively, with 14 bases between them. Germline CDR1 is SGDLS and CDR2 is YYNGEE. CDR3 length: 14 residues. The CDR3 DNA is TGTGCCAGCAGCGCCCTACTAGCCGCCGAGACCCAGTACTTC. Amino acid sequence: CASSALLAAETQYF.

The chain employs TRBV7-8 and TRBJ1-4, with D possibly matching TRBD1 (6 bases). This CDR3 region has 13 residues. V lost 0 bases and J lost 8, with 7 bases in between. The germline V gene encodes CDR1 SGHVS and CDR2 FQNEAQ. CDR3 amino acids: CASSLAGTEKLFF. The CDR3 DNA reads TGTGCCAGCAGCTTAGCCGGGACAGAAAAACTGTTTTTT.

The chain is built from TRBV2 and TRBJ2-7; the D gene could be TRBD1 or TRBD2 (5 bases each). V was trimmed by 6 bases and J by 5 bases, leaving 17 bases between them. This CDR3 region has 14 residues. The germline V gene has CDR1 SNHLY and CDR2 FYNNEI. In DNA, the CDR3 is TGTGCCAGCAGGGGACGGGGTGCGAGCGACGAGCAGTACTTC. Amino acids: CASRGRGASDEQYF.

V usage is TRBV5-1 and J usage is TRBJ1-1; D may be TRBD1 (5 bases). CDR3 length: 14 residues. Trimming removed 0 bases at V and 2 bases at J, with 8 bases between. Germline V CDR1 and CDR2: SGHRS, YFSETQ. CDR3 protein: CASSLVGVNTEAFF. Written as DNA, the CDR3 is TGCGCCAGCAGCTTGGTGGGGGTTAACACTGAAGCTTTCTTT.

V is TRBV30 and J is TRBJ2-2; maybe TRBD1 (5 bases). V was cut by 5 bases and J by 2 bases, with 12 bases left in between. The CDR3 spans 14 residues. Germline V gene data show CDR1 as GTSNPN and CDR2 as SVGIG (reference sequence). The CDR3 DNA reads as TGTGCCTGGTCGCTTGGGGCTAACACCGGGGAGCTGTTTTTT. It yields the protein CAWSLGANTGELFF.

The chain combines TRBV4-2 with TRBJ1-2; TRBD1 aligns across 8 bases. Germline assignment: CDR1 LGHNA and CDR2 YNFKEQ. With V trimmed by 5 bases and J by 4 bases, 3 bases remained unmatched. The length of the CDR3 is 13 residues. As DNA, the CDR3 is TGTGCCAGCAGCGCGGGACAGGTCTATGGCTACACCTTC. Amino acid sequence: CASSAGQVYGYTF.

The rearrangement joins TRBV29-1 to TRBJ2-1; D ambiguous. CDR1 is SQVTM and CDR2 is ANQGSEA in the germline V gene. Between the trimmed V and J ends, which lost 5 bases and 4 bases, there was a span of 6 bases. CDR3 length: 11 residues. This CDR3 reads CSVRAYNEQFF. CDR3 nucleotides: TGCAGCGTTAGAGCTTACAATGAGCAGTTCTTC.

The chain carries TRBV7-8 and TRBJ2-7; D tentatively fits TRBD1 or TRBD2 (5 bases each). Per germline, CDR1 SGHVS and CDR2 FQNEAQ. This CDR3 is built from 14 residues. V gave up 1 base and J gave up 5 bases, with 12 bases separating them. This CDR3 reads CASSLGSGTHEQYF. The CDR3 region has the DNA TGTGCCAGCAGCTTAGGGTCAGGGACCCACGAGCAGTACTTC.

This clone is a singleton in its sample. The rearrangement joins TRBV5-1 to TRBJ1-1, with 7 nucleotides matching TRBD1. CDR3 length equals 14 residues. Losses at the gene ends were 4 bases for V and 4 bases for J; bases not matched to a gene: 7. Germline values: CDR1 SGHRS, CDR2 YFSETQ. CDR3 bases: TGCGCCAGCAGCAAAGGGACAGCTAGCACTGAAGCTTTCTTT. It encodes CASSKGTASTEAFF.

This CDR3 is CATSSELPGQSFQPQHF. The CDR3 DNA reads as TGTGCCACCAGCAGCGAGTTGCCCGGACAATCATTTCAGCCCCAGCATTTT. The gene calls are TRBV15 and TRBJ1-5; possible D gene TRBD1, 5 bases. The CDR3 sequence is 17 residues long. Germline loops: CDR1 LNHNV, CDR2 YYDKDF (reference sequence). Trimming removed 3 bases from V and 6 bases from J, with 21 bases in between. Full variable domain (remainder filled in from reference TRBV15 and TRBJ1-5): DAMVIQNPRYQVTQFGKPVTLSCSQTLNHNVMYWYQQKSSQAPKLLFHYYDKDFNNEADTPDNFQSRRPNTSFCFLDIRSPGLGDTAMYLCATSSELPGQSFQPQHFGDGTRLSIL.

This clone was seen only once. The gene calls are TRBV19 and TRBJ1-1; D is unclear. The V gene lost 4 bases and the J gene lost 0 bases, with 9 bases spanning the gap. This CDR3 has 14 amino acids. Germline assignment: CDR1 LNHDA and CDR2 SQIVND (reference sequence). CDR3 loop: CASSNGRLNTEAFF. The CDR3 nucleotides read TGTGCCAGTAGTAATGGCCGCTTGAACACTGAAGCTTTCTTT.